Below, 14 T cell receptor beta chains from the same sample are listed, as sequenced in a study of blood T cell repertoires in COVID-19. Assay used: immunoSEQ multiplex PCR; TCRdb lists only in-frame clones, some missing. Here the sample spans 200,000 or so clones, 70% to 90% being singletons. What was sequenced was PBMCs or T cells enriched from blood (not recorded which). The receptors shown here come from a woman between 35 and 50 years old with acute COVID-19.

This clone was seen once. The V gene is TRBV6-4, the J gene TRBJ1-2, with D unclear. This CDR3 is 12 amino acids long. The germline gives CDR1 MRHNA, CDR2 SNTAGT. Trimming took 2 bases from V and 5 from J, leaving 6 bases between them. CDR3 sequence reads: CASSDPYYGYTF. The CDR3 nucleotides are TGTGCCAGCAGTGACCCTTATTATGGCTACACCTTC.

The CDR3 loop reads CASSLSTLNTEAFF. In nucleotides, the CDR3 is TGTGCCAGCAGCTTATCAACACTGAACACTGAAGCTTTCTTT. V and J are TRBV11-2 and TRBJ1-1; D is unresolved. CDR1 is SGHAT and CDR2 is FQNNGV in the germline V gene. The V end lost 2 bases, the J end lost 0 bases, and 7 bases lay between the germline ends. This CDR3 has 14 amino acids. Using reference TRBV11-2 and TRBJ1-1 for the parts outside the CDR3, the full variable domain is EAGVAQSPRYKIIEKRQSVAFWCNPISGHATLYWYQQILGQGPKLLIQFQNNGVVDDSQLPKDRFSAERLKGVDSTLKIQPAKLEDSAVYLCASSLSTLNTEAFFGQGTRLTVV.

This rearrangement joins TRBV12-3 or TRBV12-4 to TRBJ1-5; D is unresolved. V gave up 5 bases and J gave up 3 bases, with 8 bases separating them. The CDR3 consists of 13 residues. The CDR3 sequence: CASSPQLNQPQHF. The CDR3 nucleotides are TGTGCCAGCAGTCCCCAACTCAATCAGCCCCAGCATTTT.

The chain has TRBV18 and TRBJ2-5; perhaps TRBD1 as D (6 bases). Germline-derived CDR1 and CDR2 are KGHSH and LQKENI. Between the trimmed V and J ends, which lost 0 bases and 3 bases, there was a span of 20 bases. The CDR3 contains 18 residues. The CDR3 DNA reads as TGTGCCAGCTCACCACCGTTCGGGACACATATTGGGGAAGAGACCCAGTACTTC. As protein: CASSPPFGTHIGEETQYF.

The V call is TRBV4-3, the J call TRBJ2-2, with D tentatively TRBD1 (6 bases). V lost 3 bases to trimming and J lost 2 bases, with 10 bases between them. Germline V gives CDR1 LGHNA, CDR2 YSLEER. The CDR3 is 15 residues long. CDR3 residues: CASSQADSNTGELFF. Written as DNA, the CDR3 is TGCGCCAGCAGCCAGGCGGACAGCAACACCGGGGAGCTGTTTTTT.

The CDR3 is CASSYVTKGRKLFF. Written as DNA, the CDR3 is TGTGCCAGCAGTTACGTTACGAAGGGGCGAAAACTGTTTTTT. The V call is TRBV6-5, the J call TRBJ1-4; D possibly corresponds to TRBD1 (5 bases). CDR1 is MNHEY, CDR2 SVGAGI, per germline. Trimming cost V 2 bases and J 10 bases, with 14 bases left between them. This CDR3 is 14 amino acids long.

The V call is TRBV18, the J call TRBJ2-1; 7 bases fit TRBD1. This CDR3 spans 14 amino acids. Germline-derived CDR1 and CDR2 are KGHSH and LQKENI. The trim removed 6 bases at V and 6 bases at J, leaving 8 bases unmatched. CDR3 amino acids: CASSPDRAINEQFF. The CDR3 nucleotides are TGTGCCAGCTCCCCCGACAGGGCTATCAATGAGCAGTTCTTC.

This chain connects TRBV4-3 to TRBJ2-2; tentatively, D is TRBD1 (5 bases). The CDR3 loop spans 15 amino acids. V lost 0 bases and J 3 bases, leaving 8 bases between the germline ends. Germline CDR1 reads LGHNA; CDR2 reads YSLEER. The DNA of the CDR3 is TGCGCCAGCAGCCAAGAGGGGCTCGACACCGGGGAGCTGTTTTTT. Encoded protein: CASSQEGLDTGELFF.

V gene TRBV11-1 combines with J gene TRBJ1-4; D call uncertain. Germline lookup yields CDR1 SGHAT and CDR2 FQDESV (reference sequence). This CDR3 is built from 14 residues. The V and J ends lost 5 bases and 7 bases respectively, with 14 bases between them. For the CDR3, the DNA is TGTGCCAGCAGCCCAGACGGGTACGGTGAAAAACTGTTTTTT. It translates to CASSPDGYGEKLFF.

V and J are TRBV18 and TRBJ2-6, with 11 positions matching TRBD1. The V and J ends lost 1 base and 4 bases, in that order; junction bases with no gene match: 3. The CDR3 runs to 17 residues. Germline V CDR1 and CDR2: KGHSH, LQKENI. The CDR3 region has the DNA TGTGCCAGCTCACCACTAGGACAGGGGGCAGGGGCCAACGTCCTGACTTTC. It yields the protein CASSPLGQGAGANVLTF.

The chain has TRBV4-1 and TRBJ1-5; D is uncertain. The V gene lost 1 base and the J gene lost 2 bases, with 15 bases spanning the gap. CDR1 MGHRA and CDR2 YSYEKL come from the germline V gene. CDR3 size: 17 residues. The CDR3 loop is CASSQGEFEGGNQPQHF. The CDR3 DNA is TGCGCCAGCAGCCAAGGAGAGTTCGAGGGCGGCAATCAGCCCCAGCATTTT.

The chain links TRBV30 to TRBJ1-3; the match to TRBD1 covers 7 bases. CDR1 is GTSNPN and CDR2 is SVGIG in the germline V gene (reference sequence). V lost 1 base, J lost 8 bases, and 11 bases stayed unmatched. This CDR3 has 15 residues. The DNA of the CDR3 is TGTGCCTGGAGTGGGTCAGGGGGTTCGATGCACACCATATATTTT. Translating it yields CAWSGSGGSMHTIYF.

This chain links TRBV7-8 with TRBJ1-1; 8 bases match TRBD1. Germline V gene lookup returns CDR1 SGHVS and CDR2 FQNEAQ. This CDR3 has 13 residues. V trimming: 5 bases; J trimming: 10 bases; junction bases outside the gene matches: 9. This CDR3 reads CASSQGTGGRAFF. As DNA, the CDR3 is TGTGCCAGCAGCCAAGGGACAGGAGGGCGAGCTTTCTTT.

The V call is TRBV4-1, the J call TRBJ2-5; D uncertain. The ends were cut back, 1 base at V and 7 bases at J, with 16 bases in the middle. The germline V gene encodes CDR1 MGHRA and CDR2 YSYEKL. The CDR3 sequence is 15 residues long. CDR3 sequence: CASSQVPEAVGTQYF. The DNA for the CDR3 is TGCGCCAGCAGCCAAGTACCCGAGGCGGTAGGGACCCAGTACTTC.